This TCR beta chain was sequenced during a study of T cell responses to AZD1222 COVID-19 vaccine. Study outcomes and limitations: Donors were chiefly white British, with a greater number of females, and clonal diversity was perhaps underestimated.

Concerning this clone: As yet, its antigen is unknown.

The CDR3 runs 15 residues. From germline, CDR1 is LNHDA and CDR2 SQIVND (reference sequence). Trimming took off 4 bases at V and 4 bases at J, with 14 bases between the two ends. Clones were sequenced by immunoSEQ multiplex PCR, and TCRdb holds only the in-frame ones, with some missing. The sample has 110,000 or so clones, 86% seen once; the top ten hold approximately 15%. The sequence derives from an adult who received the AZD1222 COVID-19 vaccine. The material sequenced was peripheral blood, taken 28 days after the second AZD1222 dose. The V call is TRBV19, the J call TRBJ2-1; no clear D. CDR3 amino acids: CASSNSGGSYNEQFF. CDR3 nucleotide sequence: TGTGCCAGTAGTAATTCGGGCGGCAGTTACAATGAGCAGTTCTTC. Using reference TRBV19 and TRBJ2-1 for the parts outside the CDR3, the full variable domain is DGGITQSPKYLFRKEGQNVTLSCEQNLNHDAMYWYRQDPGQGLRLIYYSQIVNDFQKGDIAEGYSVSREKKESFPLTVTSAQKNPTAFYLCASSNSGGSYNEQFFGPGTRLTVL.